These T cell receptor beta chains were read from a single sample in a study of T cells expressing NK-cell markers. TCRdb reprocessed the 5' RACE reads and reports one entry per CDR3 protein, with no DNA. Its table lists about 450,000 distinct CDR3 sequences. Sequenced: blood T cells: a sorted CD56 or NKG2C T cell subset, CD4+ or CD8+ T cells, or bulk PBMC T cells (not recorded which). All receptors derive from a woman between 18 and 75 years old in good health. Each CDR3 is given with its conserved first and last residue. Fields, in order: J gene, V gene, CDR3 protein.

J gene: TRBJ1-6; V gene: TRBV30; CDR3 protein: CAWRRGRGRNIDNSPLHF
J gene: TRBJ2-7; V gene: TRBV4-3; CDR3 protein: CASSQELRTPYEQYF
J gene: TRBJ2-2; V gene: TRBV7-8; CDR3 protein: CASRRGAERELFF
J gene: TRBJ1-6; V gene: TRBV20-1; CDR3 protein: CSARDLRIEHNSPLHF
J gene: TRBJ2-3; V gene: TRBV12-3/TRBV12-4; CDR3 protein: CASSQWSTDTQYF
J gene: TRBJ1-1; V gene: TRBV6-1; CDR3 protein: CASRLATGHTEAFF
J gene: TRBJ2-2; V gene: TRBV20-1; CDR3 protein: CSARYGGLNTGELFF
J gene: TRBJ2-3; V gene: TRBV7-7; CDR3 protein: CASSSGGFNGDTQYF
J gene: TRBJ1-5; V gene: TRBV28; CDR3 protein: CASSPMGNDQPQHF
J gene: TRBJ2-5; V gene: TRBV14; CDR3 protein: CASSQWGGLVPRTQYF
J gene: TRBJ2-5; V gene: TRBV5-1; CDR3 protein: CASTPGLQETQYF
J gene: TRBJ1-1; V gene: TRBV20-1; CDR3 protein: CSAVGSPNTEAFF
J gene: TRBJ1-6; V gene: TRBV7-3; CDR3 protein: CASSLMGRGGSPLHF
J gene: TRBJ1-5; V gene: TRBV6-1; CDR3 protein: CASRAHPGGANQPQHF
J gene: TRBJ2-2; V gene: TRBV20-1; CDR3 protein: CSARGGSLSGELFF
J gene: TRBJ2-2; V gene: TRBV9; CDR3 protein: CASSPTPGQGQRIAGELFF
J gene: TRBJ2-2; V gene: TRBV18; CDR3 protein: CASSPELNTGELFF
J gene: TRBJ2-7; V gene: TRBV30; CDR3 protein: CAWSVRLAGFSEQYF
J gene: TRBJ1-1; V gene: TRBV5-1; CDR3 protein: CASSQGGSGTEAFF
J gene: TRBJ2-3; V gene: TRBV19; CDR3 protein: CASSMDSSPPDTQYF
J gene: TRBJ2-1; V gene: TRBV6-1; CDR3 protein: CASQRRSGGSYNEQFF
J gene: TRBJ2-3; V gene: TRBV9; CDR3 protein: CASSVDAWGQTSTDTQYF
J gene: TRBJ2-5; V gene: TRBV11-2; CDR3 protein: CASSTRTAQETQYF
J gene: TRBJ1-4; V gene: TRBV20-1; CDR3 protein: CSAPRWGGSDEKLFF
J gene: TRBJ2-1; V gene: TRBV12-3/TRBV12-4; CDR3 protein: CASIVTGTNEQFF
J gene: TRBJ2-1; V gene: TRBV28; CDR3 protein: CASSDLASGRNEQFF
J gene: TRBJ2-3; V gene: TRBV28; CDR3 protein: CASSLLAGVSTDTQYF
J gene: TRBJ2-1; V gene: TRBV7-9; CDR3 protein: CATLLAGGPGVYNEQFF
J gene: TRBJ2-2; V gene: TRBV12-3/TRBV12-4; CDR3 protein: CASSFPTGELFF
J gene: TRBJ2-1; V gene: TRBV11-2; CDR3 protein: CASSTRANRGSPEQFF
J gene: TRBJ1-2; V gene: TRBV2; CDR3 protein: CASTISGTEMRGYTF
J gene: TRBJ1-3; V gene: TRBV10-3; CDR3 protein: CATSTGESGNTIYF
J gene: TRBJ1-1; V gene: TRBV12-3/TRBV12-4; CDR3 protein: CASSPSEGMNTEAFF
J gene: TRBJ2-1; V gene: TRBV28; CDR3 protein: CASTLYDGELYNEQFF
J gene: TRBJ2-2; V gene: TRBV6-5; CDR3 protein: CASSYSGTSGRRGGELFF
J gene: TRBJ2-5; V gene: TRBV20-1; CDR3 protein: CSARSRETQYF
J gene: TRBJ2-7; V gene: TRBV28; CDR3 protein: CASTESGYEQYF
J gene: TRBJ2-1; V gene: TRBV6-4; CDR3 protein: CASSDRSGDYNEQFF
J gene: TRBJ2-1; V gene: TRBV3-1; CDR3 protein: CASSQEGTGVNEQFF
J gene: TRBJ2-5; V gene: TRBV18; CDR3 protein: CASSLLAGAFQETQYF
J gene: TRBJ1-1; V gene: TRBV5-1; CDR3 protein: CASSLDPNMNTEAFF
J gene: TRBJ1-4; V gene: TRBV9; CDR3 protein: CASSEQGAGEKLFF
J gene: TRBJ2-5; V gene: TRBV9; CDR3 protein: CASSHRTDLAGSNQETQYF
J gene: TRBJ2-2; V gene: TRBV19; CDR3 protein: CATEEDTGELFF
J gene: TRBJ2-1; V gene: TRBV5-6; CDR3 protein: CASSPDRGSSYNEQFF
J gene: TRBJ2-1; V gene: TRBV20-1; CDR3 protein: CSGEKRISYNEQFF
J gene: TRBJ1-1; V gene: TRBV7-2; CDR3 protein: CASSLDRRGGPTEAFF
J gene: TRBJ1-1; V gene: TRBV6-5; CDR3 protein: CASSYSTGSTEAFF
J gene: TRBJ1-4; V gene: TRBV25-1; CDR3 protein: CASSDLWGGEKLFF
J gene: TRBJ2-5; V gene: TRBV14; CDR3 protein: CASSELKTQYF
J gene: TRBJ2-1; V gene: TRBV6-2/TRBV6-3; CDR3 protein: CASSSRANEQFF
J gene: TRBJ1-2; V gene: TRBV20-1; CDR3 protein: CSASRPDGYTF